These 13 T cell receptor beta chains were sequenced from one sample in a study of cytomegalovirus exposure and HLA in healthy donors. 60 Vbeta and 13 Jbeta primers were used in PCR. Some clones are missing from TCRdb's copy, which holds only in-frame ones; the method was immunoSEQ multiplex PCR. There are around 110,000 clones in the sample; roughly 66% occur only once, and 2.2% lies in the top ten. The sequencing input was PBMCs. These receptor sequences come from a woman aged 25 to 39 in good health and CMV-seronegative.

This clone was observed once. The V gene is TRBV9, the J gene TRBJ2-2; 7 bases map to TRBD2. Germline CDR1 and CDR2: SGDLS and YYNGEE. With 0 bases clipped from V and 4 bases from J, the junction kept 9 bases outside the gene matches. The CDR3 contains 17 residues. CDR3 DNA sequence: TGTGCCAGCAGCGTAGTAGGCTCTAGCGGAGGCACCGGGGAGCTGTTTTTT. Translated: CASSVVGSSGGTGELFF.

The genes are TRBV6-5 and TRBJ1-3; D unclear. V lost 0 bases and J lost 0, with 6 bases in between. This CDR3 contains 15 residues. Germline CDR1 is MNHEY and CDR2 is SVGAGI. In DNA, the CDR3 is TGTGCCAGCAGTTACTCGCCGGGCTCTGGAAACACCATATATTTT. Protein: CASSYSPGSGNTIYF.

For this clone: The junction departs from the called germline gene at one end, perhaps through a read error. The chain employs TRBV7-9 and TRBJ2-4, with 9 bases matching TRBD2. CDR3 length equals 15 residues. The germline CDR1 and CDR2 sequences are SEHNR and FQNEAQ (reference sequence). The CDR3 nucleotides are TGTGCCAGCAGCATAGCACTTGCTAGCGGGGACATTCAGTACTTC. Its protein is CASSIALASGDIQYF.

The chain links TRBV6-5 to TRBJ2-5; 12 positions agree with TRBD1. Germline CDR1 MNHEY, CDR2 SVGAGI. This CDR3 comprises 14 residues. Losses at the gene ends were 5 bases for V and 11 bases for J; bases not matched to a gene: 9. The CDR3, as DNA: TGTGCCAGCAGTCGGGGACAGGGGGCGCGGGAGCAGTACTTC. Its translation: CASSRGQGAREQYF.

This clone was detected a few times. The V gene is TRBV4-2, the J gene TRBJ1-6; a possible D gene is TRBD1 (5 bases). Germline CDR1 LGHNA, CDR2 YNFKEQ. Trimming left V 1 base short and J 7 bases short, with 17 bases between. The CDR3 loop spans 17 amino acids. Here the CDR3 DNA reads TGTGCCAGCAGCCAAGGCGTCGTGCTGGGGCAGAATTCACCCCTCCACTTT. This sequence encodes CASSQGVVLGQNSPLHF.

V is TRBV11-1 and J is TRBJ2-1; D is uncertain. Germline V gives CDR1 SGHAT, CDR2 FQDESV (reference sequence). The CDR3 totals 15 residues. Between the trimmed V and J ends, which lost 1 base and 8 bases, there was a span of 15 bases. The CDR3 DNA reads TGTGCCAGCAGCTTAGAAGATCCCGGTGGTCATGAGCAGTTCTTC. Encoded protein: CASSLEDPGGHEQFF.

This chain joins TRBV6-4 and TRBJ2-3; 8 bases line up with TRBD1. CDR1 is MRHNA and CDR2 is SNTAGT in the germline V gene. This CDR3 contains 18 residues. The V and J ends lost 2 bases and 2 bases, in that order; junction bases with no gene match: 12. The CDR3 is CASSDLGQVQYNTDTQYF. CDR3 DNA sequence: TGTGCCAGCAGTGACCTGGGACAGGTCCAGTACAACACAGATACGCAGTATTTT.

The V call is TRBV9, the J call TRBJ2-7, with TRBD2 matching 8 bases. The CDR3 is 17 residues long. Germline V gene lookup returns CDR1 SGDLS and CDR2 YYNGEE. Trimming at V came to 0 bases and at J to 3 bases, leaving 11 bases not matched to a gene. The CDR3 DNA follows: TGTGCCAGCAGCGTAGAAGGGAGGACTAGCAGCCTCTACGAGCAGTACTTC. Its protein is CASSVEGRTSSLYEQYF.

This sequence joins TRBV19 and TRBJ2-2; 8 bases agree with TRBD2. The length of the CDR3 is 15 residues. The junction had 5 bases not matched to a gene; V was cut back by 1 base and J by 7 bases. Germline lookup yields CDR1 LNHDA and CDR2 SQIVND (reference sequence). The CDR3 sequence is CASSIVSGSIGELFF. In DNA form, the CDR3 reads TGTGCCAGTAGTATAGTGAGCGGGAGCATCGGGGAGCTGTTTTTT.

The DNA of the CDR3 is TGTGCCAGCAGTTTAACTAGCGGGACCCAAGAGACCCAGTACTTC. It yields the protein CASSLTSGTQETQYF. This sequence joins TRBV28 and TRBJ2-5; TRBD2 matches 10 bases. After removal of 2 bases from V and 1 base from J, the junction contained 1 base not matched to a gene. Germline CDR1 MDHEN, CDR2 SYDVKM. This CDR3 is built from 15 residues.

The rearrangement joins TRBV5-1 to TRBJ2-7, with 11 bases that match TRBD2. Germline loops: CDR1 SGHRS, CDR2 YFSETQ. V lost 3 bases, J lost 2 bases, and 1 base stayed unmatched. CDR3 length: 14 residues. Here the CDR3 reads CASSSTSGTYEQYF. The CDR3 nucleotides are TGCGCCAGCAGCTCGACTAGCGGGACCTACGAGCAGTACTTC.

There are a few counts of this clone. The chain combines TRBV7-3 with TRBJ2-2; no firm D call. Trimming took 5 bases from V and 0 from J, leaving 7 bases between them. Germline-derived CDR1 and CDR2 are SGHTA and FQGTGA. The CDR3 covers 14 residues. CDR3 residues: CASSLETNTGELFF. The CDR3 region has the DNA TGTGCCAGCAGCCTAGAAACGAACACCGGGGAGCTGTTTTTT.

V and J are TRBV18 and TRBJ2-7; 9 bases align to TRBD1. The CDR3 extends over 16 amino acids. J was trimmed by 2 bases and V by 2 bases; bases with no gene match: 7. The V gene's germline CDR1 is KGHSH and CDR2 LQKENI. CDR3 in amino acids: CASSPTGGFTTYEQYF. The CDR3 nucleotides are TGTGCCAGCTCACCAACAGGGGGCTTCACCACCTACGAGCAGTACTTC.